The rows below give T cell receptor beta chains drawn from one sample of a study of blood T cells in healthy people across ages. Each CDR3 protein is one row after TCRdb ran MiXCR on the 5' RACE reads. The data show hundreds of thousands of distinct CDR3 sequences, with just over 55% seen just once and 20% to 30% held by the top ten. Sequencing input: blood. All receptors derive from a man aged 35 to 55 in good health. CDR3s leave out the opening cysteine and the closing phenylalanine or tryptophan.

TRBV19	TRBJ2-7	ASSIIVRGRVYEQY
TRBV20-1	TRBJ2-1	SASRVDLHNEQF
TRBV7-2	TRBJ2-5	ASSLESSGMETQY
TRBV6-2/TRBV6-3	NA	ASSSLGRNGRPYEQY
TRBV7-2	TRBJ2-3	ASSLRGGESPDTQY
TRBV6-5	TRBJ2-3	ASSYSMFGQGDTDTQY
TRBV10-3	TRBJ2-5	AISDILATASQETQY
TRBV7-2	TRBJ2-6	ASSLTGDRVGSGANVLT
TRBV6-1	TRBJ1-1	ASSAVGLNTEAF
TRBV7-9	TRBJ2-7	ASSPPGGYEQY
TRBV5-5	TRBJ2-3	ASSLGGGASDTQY
TRBV28	TRBJ2-5	ASTPLQAGREIQETQY
TRBV13	TRBJ2-7	ASSLGVAGETYEQY
TRBV4-1	TRBJ2-7	ASSQAGFYEQY
TRBV7-9	TRBJ1-2	ASSPPGQGTGYT
TRBV28	TRBJ2-6	ASRTPWGRVGSGANVLT
TRBV24-1	TRBJ2-1	ATSDTRTSGGVDEQF
TRBV5-1	TRBJ1-2	ASSLATGGPYGYT
TRBV12-3/TRBV12-4	TRBJ2-5	ASSRTGTYRQY
TRBV28	NA	ASTRGAGTGNIQY
TRBV9	TRBJ1-2	ASSAGQGDGYT
TRBV6-1	TRBJ2-3	ASSERGGWSTDTQY
TRBV7-2	NA	AGSLIFRETQY
TRBV29-1	TRBJ2-1	SSPGPTSYNEQF
TRBV7-3	TRBJ2-5	ASFSGAETQY
TRBV7-3	TRBJ2-3	ASSLATGTSTDTQY
TRBV6-6	TRBJ1-2	ASRTGQGTGYT
TRBV10-3	TRBJ2-5	AISGSSGQKETQY
TRBV6-2/TRBV6-3	TRBJ2-6	ASSPGQGGAAGANVLT
TRBV10-3	TRBJ2-5	AISPLAGTVETQY
TRBV6-2/TRBV6-3	TRBJ2-3	ASSPGLAELTDTQY
TRBV3-1	TRBJ2-7	ASSQGRGLYEQY